The entry that follows covers one T cell receptor beta chain sequence. Noted time point: baseline, week 1 (first vaccination visit). Indicated treatment: pre-vaccination baseline after standard-of-care therapy. Each astrocytoma in the donors was new, WHO grade 3 or 4, IDH1-mutant and ATRX-lost. This entry is derived from a study of a mutant IDH1 vaccine in newly diagnosed glioma. Using immunoSEQ multiplex PCR, the repertoire was profiled, and TCRdb retains in-frame clones only, with some absent. The data contain approximately 100,000 clones, 70% to 90% of them singletons. Germline values: CDR1 MNHEY, CDR2 SVGAGI. V dropped 2 bases and J dropped 7 bases, with 15 bases sitting between them. This CDR3 has 15 residues.

Sequenced material: PBMCs, taken from a glioma patient treated with radiotherapy, temozolomide or both. The chain employs TRBV6-5 and TRBJ1-3; D unresolved. The clonotype originates from a woman aged 50 to 60 with glioma. CDR3 protein: CASSYAGAAGNTIYF. The CDR3 DNA reads as TGTGCCAGCAGTTACGCGGGTGCAGCGGGGAACACCATATATTTT.